What follows are 9 T cell receptor beta chains derived from one specimen sequenced in a study of response to subunit inactivated influenza vaccine. Using its own MiXCR run on the RT-PCR reads, TCRdb lists one record per CDR3 protein. The table lists around 580,000 distinct CDR3 sequences, approximately 12% of them singletons. The material sequenced was PBMCs from blood, taken on the day of vaccination. The receptors were sampled from a man aged 50 or older who received an inactivated influenza vaccine.

The rearrangement uses TRBV12-3 or TRBV12-4 and TRBJ1-6; perhaps TRBD1 as D (5 bases). V gave up 8 bases and J gave up 9 bases, with 17 bases separating them. The CDR3 has 14 residues. CDR3 sequence (DNA): TGTGCCAGCGGGGGGGGAGTTGGGGTTTCACCCCTCCACTTT. Its translation is CASGGGVGVSPLHF.

For the CDR3, the DNA is TGTGCCAGTAGTATTAGTGCAGGGGGCAATCAGCCCCAGCATTTT. This sequence encodes CASSISAGGNQPQHF. V usage is TRBV19 and J usage is TRBJ1-5; possibly TRBD1 for D (6 bases). This CDR3 is built from 15 residues. CDR1 is LNHDA and CDR2 is SQIVND in the germline V gene (reference sequence). The V end lost 3 bases, the J end lost 2 bases, and 11 bases lay between the germline ends.

This clonotype was observed a handful of times. The J gene is TRBJ1-1, the V gene TRBV7-9, with D tentatively TRBD1 (5 bases). Trimming removed 8 bases from V and 1 base from J, with 17 bases in between. This CDR3 is built from 15 residues. The germline V gene has CDR1 SEHNR and CDR2 FQNEAQ (reference sequence). The CDR3 region is CASHSGGGKNTEAFF. CDR3 coding DNA: TGTGCCAGCCACTCTGGGGGGGGAAAGAACACTGAAGCTTTCTTT.

V usage is TRBV12-3 or TRBV12-4 and J usage is TRBJ1-3; no reliable D call. V was pared by 5 bases and J by 2 bases, with 19 bases between. The CDR3 contains 17 residues. The CDR3 sequence is CASSPRVFYFTGNTIYF. The DNA of the CDR3 is TGTGCCAGCAGTCCCCGGGTCTTCTATTTTACTGGAAACACCATATATTTT.

The V gene is TRBV6-1, the J gene TRBJ2-5; weak D call: TRBD2 (6 bases). Deletions cut 7 bases from V and 4 bases from J, with 25 bases between. This CDR3 region has 17 residues. Germline V gene sequence: CDR1 MNHNS, CDR2 SASEGT. The CDR3 sequence: CASKSGFGSGGVETQYF. Written as DNA, the CDR3 is TGTGCCAGCAAATCAGGGTTCGGTAGCGGAGGGGTAGAGACCCAGTACTTC.

The chain uses TRBV12-3 or TRBV12-4 and TRBJ2-7; no definite D call. The CDR3 runs to 14 residues. The V end was cut by 8 bases, the J end by 5 bases, with 19 bases between. The CDR3 nucleotides are TGTGCCAGCGCTACCGGTCTAGTCCCTGACGAGCAGTACTTC. This sequence encodes CASATGLVPDEQYF.

The V call is TRBV9, the J call TRBJ2-1; D remains ambiguous. V dropped 0 bases and J dropped 6 bases, with 7 bases sitting between them. Per germline, CDR1 SGDLS and CDR2 YYNGEE. This CDR3 is built from 13 residues. The CDR3 coding sequence is TGTGCCAGCAGCGTAGACGTGCGCAATGAGCAGTTCTTC. It translates to CASSVDVRNEQFF. The variable domain in full, with the rest retrieved from reference TRBV9 and TRBJ2-1, is DSGVTQTPKHLITATGQRVTLRCSPRSGDLSVYWYQQSLDQGLQFLIQYYNGEERAKGNILERFSAQQFPDLHSELNLSSLELGDSALYFCASSVDVRNEQFFGPGTRLTVL.

The V and J genes are TRBV29-1 and TRBJ2-5, with 8 bases that match TRBD2. The germline V gene encodes CDR1 SQVTM and CDR2 ANQGSEA. The CDR3 loop spans 13 amino acids. J gave up 4 bases and V 7 bases, and 8 bases lay outside the gene matches. In nucleotides, the CDR3 is TGCAGCGGCAATGCGGGGGGTGGAGAGACCCAGTACTTC. It specifies CSGNAGGGETQYF.

V usage is TRBV30 and J usage is TRBJ2-7; D tentatively fits TRBD1 or TRBD2 (5 bases each). Trimming removed 6 bases at V and 4 bases at J, with 16 bases between. Germline V CDR1 and CDR2: GTSNPN, SVGIG (reference sequence). The CDR3 sequence is 13 residues long. CDR3 sequence: CACLPGNRYEQYF. CDR3 bases: TGTGCCTGCCTCCCCGGGAACAGGTACGAGCAGTACTTC.